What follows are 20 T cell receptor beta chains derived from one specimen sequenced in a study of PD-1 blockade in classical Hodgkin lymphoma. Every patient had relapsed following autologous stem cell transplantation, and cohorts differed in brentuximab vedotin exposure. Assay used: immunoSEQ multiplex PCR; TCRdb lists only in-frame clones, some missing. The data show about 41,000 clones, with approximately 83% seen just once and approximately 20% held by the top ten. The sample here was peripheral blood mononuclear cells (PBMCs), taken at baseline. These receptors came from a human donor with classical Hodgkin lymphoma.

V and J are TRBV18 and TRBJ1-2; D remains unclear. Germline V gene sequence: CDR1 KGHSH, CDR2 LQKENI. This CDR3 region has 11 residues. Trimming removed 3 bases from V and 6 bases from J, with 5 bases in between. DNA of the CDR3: TGTGCCAGCTCACCGAAAGATGGCTACACCTTC. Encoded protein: CASSPKDGYTF.

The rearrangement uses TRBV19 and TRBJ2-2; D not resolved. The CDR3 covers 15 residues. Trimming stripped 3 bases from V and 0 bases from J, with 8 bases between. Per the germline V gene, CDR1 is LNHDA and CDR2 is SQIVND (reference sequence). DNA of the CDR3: TGTGCCAGTAGTATCCTGCCGGCGAACACCGGGGAGCTGTTTTTT. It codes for CASSILPANTGELFF.

The CDR3 DNA sequence: TGTGCCAGCAGCGCCAAGGGGGGGGCTGAAGCTTTCTTT. It yields the protein CASSAKGGAEAFF. This rearrangement joins TRBV9 to TRBJ1-1, with D possibly TRBD1 on 6 matching bases. The CDR3 spans 13 residues. Trimming left V 3 bases short and J 6 bases short, with 12 bases between. Germline V gives CDR1 SGDLS, CDR2 YYNGEE. Supplemented by reference TRBV9 and TRBJ1-1, the full variable domain reads DSGVTQTPKHLITATGQRVTLRCSPRSGDLSVYWYQQSLDQGLQFLIQYYNGEERAKGNILERFSAQQFPDLHSELNLSSLELGDSALYFCASSAKGGAEAFFGQGTRLTVV.

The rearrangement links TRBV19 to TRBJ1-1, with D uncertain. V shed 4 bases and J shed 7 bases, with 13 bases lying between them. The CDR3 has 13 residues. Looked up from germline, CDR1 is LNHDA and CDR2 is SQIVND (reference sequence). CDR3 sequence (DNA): TGTGCCAGTAGTAAGGTCGGACTCGTTGAAGCTTTCTTT. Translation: CASSKVGLVEAFF.

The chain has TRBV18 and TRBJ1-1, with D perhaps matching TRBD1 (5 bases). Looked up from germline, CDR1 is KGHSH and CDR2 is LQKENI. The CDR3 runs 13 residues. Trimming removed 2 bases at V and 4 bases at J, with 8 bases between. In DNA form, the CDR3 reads TGTGCCAGCTCACCAATGGGGACCACTGAAGCTTTCTTT. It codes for CASSPMGTTEAFF.

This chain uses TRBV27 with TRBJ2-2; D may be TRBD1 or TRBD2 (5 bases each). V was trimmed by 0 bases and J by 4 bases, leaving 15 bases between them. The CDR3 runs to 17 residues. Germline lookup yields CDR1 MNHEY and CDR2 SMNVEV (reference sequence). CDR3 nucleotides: TGTGCCAGCAGTTTATCGATCCCCAGGGACCTCACCGGGGAGCTGTTTTTT. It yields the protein CASSLSIPRDLTGELFF.

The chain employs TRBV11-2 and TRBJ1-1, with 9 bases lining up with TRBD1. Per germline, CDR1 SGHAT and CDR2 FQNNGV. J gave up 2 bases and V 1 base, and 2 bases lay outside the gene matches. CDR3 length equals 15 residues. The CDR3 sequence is CASSLVTGGNTEAFF. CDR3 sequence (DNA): TGTGCCAGCAGCTTAGTGACAGGGGGAAACACTGAAGCTTTCTTT.

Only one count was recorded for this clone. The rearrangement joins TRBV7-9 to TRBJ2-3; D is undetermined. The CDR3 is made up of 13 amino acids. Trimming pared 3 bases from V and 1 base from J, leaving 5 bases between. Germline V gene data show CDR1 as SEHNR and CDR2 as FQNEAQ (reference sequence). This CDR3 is CASSFRRTDTQYF. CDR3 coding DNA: TGTGCCAGCAGCTTCCGCCGCACAGATACGCAGTATTTT.

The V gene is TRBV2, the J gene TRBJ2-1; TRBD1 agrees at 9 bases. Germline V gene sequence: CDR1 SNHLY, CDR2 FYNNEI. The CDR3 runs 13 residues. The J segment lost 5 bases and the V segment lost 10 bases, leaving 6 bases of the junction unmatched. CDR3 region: CATGQGFDNEQFF. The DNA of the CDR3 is TGTGCCACCGGACAGGGGTTTGACAATGAGCAGTTCTTC.

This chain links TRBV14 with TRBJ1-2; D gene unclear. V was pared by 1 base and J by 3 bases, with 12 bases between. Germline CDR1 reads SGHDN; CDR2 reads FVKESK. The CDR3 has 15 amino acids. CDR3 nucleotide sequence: TGTGCCAGCAGCCAAGGAGGGAATTTTTACTATGGCTACACCTTC. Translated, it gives CASSQGGNFYYGYTF.

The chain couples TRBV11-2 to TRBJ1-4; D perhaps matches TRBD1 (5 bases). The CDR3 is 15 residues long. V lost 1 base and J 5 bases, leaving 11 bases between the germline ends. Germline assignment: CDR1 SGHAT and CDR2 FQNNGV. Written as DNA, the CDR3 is TGTGCCAGCAGCTTAGGGGGCCAGGGCAATGAAAAACTGTTTTTT. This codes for CASSLGGQGNEKLFF.

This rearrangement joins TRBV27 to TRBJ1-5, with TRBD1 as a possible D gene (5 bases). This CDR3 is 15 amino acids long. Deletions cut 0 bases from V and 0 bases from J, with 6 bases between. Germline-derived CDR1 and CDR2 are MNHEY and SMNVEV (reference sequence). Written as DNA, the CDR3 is TGTGCCAGCAGTTTATCCGGGACTAGCAATCAGCCCCAGCATTTT. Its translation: CASSLSGTSNQPQHF.

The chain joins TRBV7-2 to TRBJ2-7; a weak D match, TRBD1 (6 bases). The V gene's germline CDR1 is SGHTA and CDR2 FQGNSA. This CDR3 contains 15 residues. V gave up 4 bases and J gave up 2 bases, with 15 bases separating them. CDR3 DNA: TGTGCCAGCAGCTCCACCGGGACACTGACCTACGAGCAGTACTTC. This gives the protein CASSSTGTLTYEQYF.

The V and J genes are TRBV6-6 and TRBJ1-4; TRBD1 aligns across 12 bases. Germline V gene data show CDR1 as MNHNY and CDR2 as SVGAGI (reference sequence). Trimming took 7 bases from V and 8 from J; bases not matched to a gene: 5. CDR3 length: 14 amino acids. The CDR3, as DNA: TGTGCCAGCATTACCGGGACAGGGGGCGAAAAACTGTTTTTT. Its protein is CASITGTGGEKLFF.

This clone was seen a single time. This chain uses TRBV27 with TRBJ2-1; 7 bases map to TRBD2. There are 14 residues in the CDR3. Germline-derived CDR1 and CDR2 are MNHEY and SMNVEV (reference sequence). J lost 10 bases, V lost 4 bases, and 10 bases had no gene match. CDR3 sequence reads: CASSSSGAKGEQFF. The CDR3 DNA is TGTGCCAGCAGTTCCAGCGGGGCAAAGGGGGAGCAGTTCTTC.

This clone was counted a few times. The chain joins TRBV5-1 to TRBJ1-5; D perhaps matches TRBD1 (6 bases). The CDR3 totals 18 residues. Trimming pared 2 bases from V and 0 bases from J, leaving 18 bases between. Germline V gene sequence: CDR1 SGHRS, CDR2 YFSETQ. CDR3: CASSLRPGQGDSNQPQHF. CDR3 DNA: TGCGCCAGCAGCTTACGACCGGGACAAGGGGATAGCAATCAGCCCCAGCATTTT.

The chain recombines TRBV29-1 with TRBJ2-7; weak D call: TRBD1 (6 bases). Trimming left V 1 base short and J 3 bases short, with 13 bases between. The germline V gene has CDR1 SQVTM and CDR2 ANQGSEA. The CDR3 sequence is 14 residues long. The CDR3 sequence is CSVEGEEGDYEQYF. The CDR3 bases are TGCAGCGTTGAAGGCGAAGAGGGGGACTACGAGCAGTACTTC.

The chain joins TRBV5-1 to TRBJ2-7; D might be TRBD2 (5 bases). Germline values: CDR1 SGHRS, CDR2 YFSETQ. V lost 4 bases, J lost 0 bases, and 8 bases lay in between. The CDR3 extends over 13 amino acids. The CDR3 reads CASSDGLSYEQYF. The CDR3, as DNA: TGCGCCAGCAGCGACGGACTCTCCTACGAGCAGTACTTC. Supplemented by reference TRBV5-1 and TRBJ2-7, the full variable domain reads KAGVTQTPRYLIKTRGQQVTLSCSPISGHRSVSWYQQTPGQGLQFLFEYFSETQRNKGNFPGRFSGRQFSNSRSEMNVSTLELGDSALYLCASSDGLSYEQYFGPGTRLTVT.

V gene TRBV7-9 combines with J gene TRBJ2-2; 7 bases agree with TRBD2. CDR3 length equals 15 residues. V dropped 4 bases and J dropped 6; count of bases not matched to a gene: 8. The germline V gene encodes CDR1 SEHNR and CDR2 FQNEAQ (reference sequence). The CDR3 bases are TGTGCCAGCAGCTCTAGACTAGCCCAGGCCGGGGAGCTGTTTTTT. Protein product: CASSSRLAQAGELFF. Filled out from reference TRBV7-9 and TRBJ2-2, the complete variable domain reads DTGVSQNPRHKITKRGQNVTFRCDPISEHNRLYWYRQTLGQGPEFLTYFQNEAQLEKSRLLSDRFSAERPKGSFSTLEIQRTEQGDSAMYLCASSSRLAQAGELFFGEGSRLTVL.

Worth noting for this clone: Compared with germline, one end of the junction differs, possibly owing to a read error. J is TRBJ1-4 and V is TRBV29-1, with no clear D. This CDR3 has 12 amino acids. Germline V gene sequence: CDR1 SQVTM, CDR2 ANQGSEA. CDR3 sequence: CSAESGIGKLFF. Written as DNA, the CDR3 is TGCAGCGCTGAAAGTGGCATTGGGAAACTGTTTTTT. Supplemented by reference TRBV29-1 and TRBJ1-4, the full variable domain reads SAVISQKPSRDICQRGTSLTIQCQVDSQVTMMFWYRQQPGQSLTLIATANQGSEATYESGFVIDKFPISRPNLTFSTLTVSNMSPEDSSIYLCSAESGIGKLFFGSGTQLSVL.